This entry lists 6 T cell receptor beta chains sequenced from one sample in a study of tumor and adjacent non-tumor tissue in lung cancer. Three rounds of nested PCR, following a modified ARM-PCR protocol, produced the TCRbeta library. TCRdb analysed the multiplex PCR reads with MiXCR anew, one entry per CDR3 protein. The table has 60,000 to 85,000 distinct CDR3 sequences, approximately 82% seen once; the top ten hold about two fifths. The template was RNA from unsorted bulk tissue. The normal lung tissue was taken more than 3 cm from the tumor edge. The source material was distant non-tumor lung tissue. These receptors were taken from a man aged 70 or older with non-small cell lung cancer.

Turning to this clonotype: One junction end does not reproduce the germline sequence, and a read error may be involved. The CDR3 protein is CASSRLAGVVETQNF. The CDR3 DNA reads as TGTGCCAGCAGCAGGCTAGCGGGAGTGGTGGAGACTCAGAACTTC. J is TRBJ2-5 and V is TRBV12-3 or TRBV12-4; TRBD2 agrees at 10 bases. The CDR3 extends over 15 amino acids.

Remarks on this clonotype: Compared with germline, one end of the junction differs, possibly owing to a read error. The J gene is TRBJ1-5, the V gene TRBV6-1, with TRBD1 matching 7 bases. The CDR3 extends over 15 amino acids. CDR1 is MNHNS and CDR2 is SASEGT in the germline V gene. The CDR3 is CASRDTGDSNQLQHF. CDR3 in DNA: TGTGCCAGCAGGGATACAGGGGATAGCAATCAGCTCCAGCATTTT.

With respect to this clonotype: Germline is not matched at one junction end, which may reflect a read error. This chain joins TRBV6-1 and TRBJ1-2; TRBD1 agrees at 10 bases. Germline V gene data show CDR1 as MNHNS and CDR2 as SASEGT. The CDR3 length is 13 residues. The CDR3 sequence is CVSGSGTGDGYTF. The DNA of the CDR3 is TGTGTCAGCGGTTCCGGGACAGGGGATGGCTACACCTTC.

As to this clonotype: One base away lies a much larger clone, so this may be a sequencing read error. The CDR3, as DNA: TGTGCCAGCAGCGGATGGTTTAGGGGGAAAACTGAAGCTTTCTTT. As protein: CASSGWFRGKTEAFF. The chain links TRBV5-8 to TRBJ1-1; D possibly corresponds to TRBD1 (6 bases). The CDR3 consists of 15 residues. Between the trimmed V and J ends, which lost 4 bases and 5 bases, there was a span of 18 bases. Looked up from germline, CDR1 is SGHTS and CDR2 is YDEGEE. The variable domain in full, with the rest retrieved from reference TRBV5-8 and TRBJ1-1, is EAGVTQSPTHLIKTRGQQATLRCSPISGHTSVYWYQQALGLGLQFLLWYDEGEERNRGNFPPRFSGRQFPNYSSELNVNALELEDSALYLCASSGWFRGKTEAFFGQGTRLTVV.

This clonotype showed up many times. The rearrangement links TRBV28 to TRBJ2-7; 7 bases are a match to TRBD1. Trimming at V came to 4 bases and at J to 3 bases, leaving 18 bases not matched to a gene. The CDR3 runs to 18 residues. From germline, CDR1 is MDHEN and CDR2 SYDVKM. CDR3 DNA: TGTGCCAGCAGTTCTCACACCTCTTATCGGGACAGCATCTACGAGCAGTACTTC. Its protein is CASSSHTSYRDSIYEQYF.

In the case of this clonotype: A clone one base away is much larger, so this may be a read error. This sequence joins TRBV2 and TRBJ2-1; a weak D match, TRBD2 (5 bases). This CDR3 has 13 amino acids. Germline V gives CDR1 SNHLY, CDR2 FYNNEI. CDR3 sequence reads: CVSSTSVYNEQFF. CDR3 coding DNA: TGTGTCAGCAGTACTAGTGTCTACAATGAGCAGTTCTTC.